Described below is a single T cell receptor (beta chain) sequence and its context. The antigen is unknown. Then a second PCR, running about 7 to 11 cycles, was carried out with a sample-barcoded 5' primer and a J-beta primer mix. TCRdb redid the calling of the 5' RACE reads with MiXCR, one entry per CDR3 protein. This table holds approximately 850,000 distinct CDR3 sequences, roughly 44% found once. This record comes from a study of blood T cells in healthy people across ages. The germline V gene encodes CDR1 MNHEY and CDR2 SMNVEV (reference sequence). This CDR3 spans 17 amino acids. The ends were cut back, 5 bases at V and 0 bases at J, with 19 bases in the middle. Overall study findings and caveats: Significant beta diversity loss was already apparent by age about 39, declining roughly linearly.

The origin of this receptor is a man in his sixties in good health. The sequencing input was blood. This chain uses TRBV27 with TRBJ1-2; D may be TRBD1 (6 bases). CDR3 loop: CASSPSDSYYTNYGYTF. CDR3 DNA: TGTGCCAGCAGTCCCTCGGACAGCTACTATACTAACTATGGCTACACCTTC.